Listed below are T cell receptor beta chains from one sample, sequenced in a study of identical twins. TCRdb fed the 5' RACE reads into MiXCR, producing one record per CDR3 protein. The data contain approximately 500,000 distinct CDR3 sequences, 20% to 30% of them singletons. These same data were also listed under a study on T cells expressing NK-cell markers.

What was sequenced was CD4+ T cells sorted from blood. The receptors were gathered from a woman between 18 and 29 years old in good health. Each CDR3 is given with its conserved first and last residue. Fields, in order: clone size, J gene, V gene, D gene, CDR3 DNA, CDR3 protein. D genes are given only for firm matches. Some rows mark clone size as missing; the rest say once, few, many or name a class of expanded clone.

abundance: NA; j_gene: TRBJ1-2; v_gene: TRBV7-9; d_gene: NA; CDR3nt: TGTGCCAGCAGCCCCCTCAATCAGGACCTTTCCTATGGCTACACCTTC; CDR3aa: CASSPLNQDLSYGYTF
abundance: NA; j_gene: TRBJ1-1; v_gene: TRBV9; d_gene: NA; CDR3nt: TGTGCCAGCAGCGTAGTTCCCACAATGAACACTGAAGCTTTCTTT; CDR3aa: CASSVVPTMNTEAFF
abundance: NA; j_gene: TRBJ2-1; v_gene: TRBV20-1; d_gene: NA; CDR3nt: TGCAGTGCTAGAGGTCTAGTTGACAATGAGCAGTTCTTC; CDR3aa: CSARGLVDNEQFF
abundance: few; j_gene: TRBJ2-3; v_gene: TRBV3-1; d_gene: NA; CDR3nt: TGTGCCAGCAGCCAAAGGTCGGGCGCTAGGTCGCAGTATTTT; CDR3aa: CASSQRSGARSQYF
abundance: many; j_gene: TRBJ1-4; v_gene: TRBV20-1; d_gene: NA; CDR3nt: TGCAGTGTAGACGCAACTAATGAAAAACTGTTTTTT; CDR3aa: CSVDATNEKLFF
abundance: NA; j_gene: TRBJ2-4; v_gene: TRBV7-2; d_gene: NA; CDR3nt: TGTGCCAGCAGCTCAGGACATAGGGCACAAAAACGGTACTTC; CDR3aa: CASSSGHRAQKRYF
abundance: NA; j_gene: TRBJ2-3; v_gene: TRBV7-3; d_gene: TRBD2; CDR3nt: TGTGCCAGCAGCTTGAGAGCGGGGTCGGATACGCAGTATTTT; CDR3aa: CASSLRAGSDTQYF
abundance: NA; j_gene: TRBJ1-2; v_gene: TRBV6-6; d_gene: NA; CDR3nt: TGTGCCAGCACCCAGAGGGATGGCTACACCTTC; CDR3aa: CASTQRDGYTF
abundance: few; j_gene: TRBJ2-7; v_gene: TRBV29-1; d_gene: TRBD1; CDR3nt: TGCAGCGCCCGGTTAACCCGGGACAGGGGGTACGAGCAGTACTTC; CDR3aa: CSARLTRDRGYEQYF
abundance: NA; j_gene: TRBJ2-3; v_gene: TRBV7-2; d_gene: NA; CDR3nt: TGTGCCAGCAGCTTGCTTCAGGCCGGAGGAGATACGCAGTATTTT; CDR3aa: CASSLLQAGGDTQYF
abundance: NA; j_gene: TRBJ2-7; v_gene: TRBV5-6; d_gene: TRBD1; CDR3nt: TGTGCCAGCAGCTTGGTCGAACAGGGGGACTACGAGCAGTACTTC; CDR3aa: CASSLVEQGDYEQYF
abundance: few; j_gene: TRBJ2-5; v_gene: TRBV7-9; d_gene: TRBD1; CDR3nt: TGTGCCAGCAGCGGAGGACAGGGATCAAGAATCGAGACCCAGTACTTC; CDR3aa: CASSGGQGSRIETQYF
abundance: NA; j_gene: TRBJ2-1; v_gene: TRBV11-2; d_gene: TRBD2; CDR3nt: TGTGCCAGCAGCTTTCGGCGGGAGAGGGTTTACAATGAGCAGTTCTTC; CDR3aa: CASSFRRERVYNEQFF
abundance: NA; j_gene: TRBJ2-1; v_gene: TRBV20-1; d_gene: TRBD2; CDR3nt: TGCAGCTCAAGGGTTAGCGGGGGACTCCCCAATGAGCAGTTCTTC; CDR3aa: CSSRVSGGLPNEQFF
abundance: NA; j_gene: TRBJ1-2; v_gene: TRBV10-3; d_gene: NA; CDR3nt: TGTGCCATCAGTGGGGCCGGGGGCTATGGCTACACCTTC; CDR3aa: CAISGAGGYGYTF
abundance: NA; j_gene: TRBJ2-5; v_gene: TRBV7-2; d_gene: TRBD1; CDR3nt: TGTGCCAGCAGCTCGAAGACAGGGAAGGAGACCCAGTACTTC; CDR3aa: CASSSKTGKETQYF
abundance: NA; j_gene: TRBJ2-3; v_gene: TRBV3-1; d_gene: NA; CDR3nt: TGTGCCAGCAGCCAGGAACTAGCATCAAATACGCAGTATTTT; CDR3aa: CASSQELASNTQYF
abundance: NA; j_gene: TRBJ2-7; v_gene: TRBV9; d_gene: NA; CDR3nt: TGTGCCAGCAGCGTAGATGCCGAGCAGTACTTC; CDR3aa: CASSVDAEQYF
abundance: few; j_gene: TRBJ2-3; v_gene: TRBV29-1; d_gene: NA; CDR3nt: TGCAGCGTTGAAGGGGCAGGGCCAGATACGCAGTATTTT; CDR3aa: CSVEGAGPDTQYF
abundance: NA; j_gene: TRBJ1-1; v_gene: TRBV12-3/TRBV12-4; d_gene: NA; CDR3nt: TGTGCCAGCGACCAGGAATTGACTGAAGCTTTCTTT; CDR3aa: CASDQELTEAFF
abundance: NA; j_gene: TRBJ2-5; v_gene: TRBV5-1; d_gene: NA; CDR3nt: TGCGCCAGCAGCTTGGCGAGGGGTCAGACCCAGTACTTC; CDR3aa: CASSLARGQTQYF
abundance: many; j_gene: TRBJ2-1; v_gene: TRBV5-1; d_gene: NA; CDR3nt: TGCGCCAGCAGCTGGGACGAATACAATGAGCAGTTCTTC; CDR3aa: CASSWDEYNEQFF